This T cell receptor (beta chain) was captured in a study of Ad26.COV2.S vaccination and SARS-CoV-2 variants. On the study more broadly: Once, or twice with 56 days between doses, Ad26.COV2.S was given intramuscularly. Study conclusions and caveats: Higher spike-specific TCR breadth was found in vaccine recipients than in placebo recipients. Breadth of non-spike TCRs did not differ between vaccinees and placebo recipients.

Measured with immunoSEQ multiplex PCR; TCRdb has only the in-frame clones, and not every one. The sample contains about 680,000 clones, about 90% of which appear only once. J was trimmed by 3 bases and V by 12 bases; bases with no gene match: 3. Germline V gene sequence: CDR1 KGHDR, CDR2 SFDVKD. The CDR3 length is 13 residues. With regard to this clone: Its antigen is unidentified.

Treatment reported: some 19 received Ad26.COV2.S at low or high dose, single or two shots; roughly five received placebo; per-sample allocation not given. Day 63 after the first vaccine or placebo injection was the time point for sampling. An adult donor aged 18-55 years was enrolled in Boston. The chain recombines TRBV24-1 with TRBJ2-3, with 12 bases identical to TRBD2. This receptor was identified in a person aged 18 to 59 who received the Ad26.COV2.S COVID-19 vaccine or a placebo. The source material was peripheral blood, sampled in a trial of Ad26.COV2.S vaccine versus placebo. CDR3 nucleotides: TGTGCCGCCGGACTAGCGGGGACAGATACGCAGTATTTT. Translation gives CAAGLAGTDTQYF.